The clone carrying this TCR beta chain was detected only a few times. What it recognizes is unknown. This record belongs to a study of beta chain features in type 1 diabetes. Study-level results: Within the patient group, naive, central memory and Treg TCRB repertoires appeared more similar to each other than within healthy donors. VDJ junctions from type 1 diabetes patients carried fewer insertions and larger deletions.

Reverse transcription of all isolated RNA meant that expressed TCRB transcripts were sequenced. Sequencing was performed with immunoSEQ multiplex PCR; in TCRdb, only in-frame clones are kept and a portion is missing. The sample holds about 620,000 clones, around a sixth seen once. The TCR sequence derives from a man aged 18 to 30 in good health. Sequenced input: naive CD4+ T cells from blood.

The CDR3 protein is CSVENSKGQPQHF. Written as DNA, the CDR3 is TGCAGCGTTGAAAACAGCAAGGGTCAACCCCAGCATTTT. The genes are TRBV29-1 and TRBJ1-5; D uncertain. CDR3 length: 13 amino acids. V was pared by 2 bases and J by 10 bases, with 15 bases between. The germline V gene encodes CDR1 SQVTM and CDR2 ANQGSEA.